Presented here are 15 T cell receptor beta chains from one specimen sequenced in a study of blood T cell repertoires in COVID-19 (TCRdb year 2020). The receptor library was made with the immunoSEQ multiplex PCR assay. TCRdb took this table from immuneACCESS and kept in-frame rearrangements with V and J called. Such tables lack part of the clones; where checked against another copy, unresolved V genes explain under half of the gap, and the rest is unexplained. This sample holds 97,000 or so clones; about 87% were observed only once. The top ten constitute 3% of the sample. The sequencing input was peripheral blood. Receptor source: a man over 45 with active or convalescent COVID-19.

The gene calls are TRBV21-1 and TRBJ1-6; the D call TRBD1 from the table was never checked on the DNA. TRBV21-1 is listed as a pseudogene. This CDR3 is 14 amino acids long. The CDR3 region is CASEGKGAESPLHF. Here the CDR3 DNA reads TGTGCCAGCGAAGGAAAGGGGGCTGAATCACCCCTCCACTTT.

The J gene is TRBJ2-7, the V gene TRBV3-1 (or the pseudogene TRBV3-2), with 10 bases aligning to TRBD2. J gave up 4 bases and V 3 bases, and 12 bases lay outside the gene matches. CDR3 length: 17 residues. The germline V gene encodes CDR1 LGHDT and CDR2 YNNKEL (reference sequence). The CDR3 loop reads CASSHKDGLAVRYEQYF. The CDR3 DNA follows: TGTGCCAGCAGCCATAAGGACGGACTAGCGGTACGTTACGAGCAGTACTTC.

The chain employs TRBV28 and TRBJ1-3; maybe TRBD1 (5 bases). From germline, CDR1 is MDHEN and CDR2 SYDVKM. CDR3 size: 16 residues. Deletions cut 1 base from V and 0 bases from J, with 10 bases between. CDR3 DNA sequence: TGTGCCAGCAGTTTATTAGCGGGGCCCTCTGGAAACACCATATATTTT. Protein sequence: CASSLLAGPSGNTIYF.

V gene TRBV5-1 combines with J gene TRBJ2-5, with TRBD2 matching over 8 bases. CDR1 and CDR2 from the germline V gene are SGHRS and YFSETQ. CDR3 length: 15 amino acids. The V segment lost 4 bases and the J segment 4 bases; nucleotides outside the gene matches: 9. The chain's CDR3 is CASSGAGGPGETQYF. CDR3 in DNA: TGCGCCAGCAGCGGCGCGGGGGGCCCTGGAGAGACCCAGTACTTC.

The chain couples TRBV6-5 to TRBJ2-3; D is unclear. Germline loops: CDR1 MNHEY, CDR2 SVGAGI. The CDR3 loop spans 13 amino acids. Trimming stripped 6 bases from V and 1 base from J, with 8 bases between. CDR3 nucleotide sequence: TGTGCCAGCAGGAACCGAGGCACAGATACGCAGTATTTT. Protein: CASRNRGTDTQYF.

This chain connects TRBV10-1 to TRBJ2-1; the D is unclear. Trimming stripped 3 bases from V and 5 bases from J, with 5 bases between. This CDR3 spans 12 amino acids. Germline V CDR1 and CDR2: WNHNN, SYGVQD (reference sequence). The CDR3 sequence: CASSDYNNEQFF. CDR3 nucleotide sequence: TGCGCCAGCAGTGACTATAACAATGAGCAGTTCTTC.

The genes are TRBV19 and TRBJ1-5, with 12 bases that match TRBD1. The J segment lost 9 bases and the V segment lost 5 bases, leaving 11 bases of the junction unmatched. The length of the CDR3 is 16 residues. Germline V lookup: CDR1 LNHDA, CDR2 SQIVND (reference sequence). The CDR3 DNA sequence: TGTGCCAGTAGTCCGCCGGGACAGGGGGCCAGGAGGCCCCAGCATTTT. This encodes CASSPPGQGARRPQHF.

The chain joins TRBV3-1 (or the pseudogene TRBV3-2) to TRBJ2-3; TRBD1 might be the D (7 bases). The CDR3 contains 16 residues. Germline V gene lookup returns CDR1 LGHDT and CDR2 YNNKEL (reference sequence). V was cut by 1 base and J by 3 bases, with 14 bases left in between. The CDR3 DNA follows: TGTGCCAGCAGCCAAGTGACAGGGAGGAGGACAGATACGCAGTATTTT. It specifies CASSQVTGRRTDTQYF.

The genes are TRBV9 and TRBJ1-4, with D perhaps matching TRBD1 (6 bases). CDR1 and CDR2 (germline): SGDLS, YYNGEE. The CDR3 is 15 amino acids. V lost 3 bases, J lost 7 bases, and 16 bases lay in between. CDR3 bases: TGTGCCAGCAGCGCTGGTGAGGGGGTTCGTGAAAAACTGTTTTTT. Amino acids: CASSAGEGVREKLFF. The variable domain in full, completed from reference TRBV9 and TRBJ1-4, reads DSGVTQTPKHLITATGQRVTLRCSPRSGDLSVYWYQQSLDQGLQFLIQYYNGEERAKGNILERFSAQQFPDLHSELNLSSLELGDSALYFCASSAGEGVREKLFFGSGTQLSVL.

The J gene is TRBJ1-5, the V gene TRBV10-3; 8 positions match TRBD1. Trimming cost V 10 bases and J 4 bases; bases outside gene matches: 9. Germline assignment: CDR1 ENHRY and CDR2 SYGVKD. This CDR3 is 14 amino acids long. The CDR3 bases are TGTGCCACGTCGACAGGGGATGGGAATCAGCCCCAGCATTTT. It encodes CATSTGDGNQPQHF.

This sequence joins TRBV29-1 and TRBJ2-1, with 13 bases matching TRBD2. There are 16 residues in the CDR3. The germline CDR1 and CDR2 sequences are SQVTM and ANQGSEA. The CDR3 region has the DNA TGCAGTTACGACCCGGGACTAGCGGGGACCTACAATGAGCAGTTCTTC. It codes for CSYDPGLAGTYNEQFF.

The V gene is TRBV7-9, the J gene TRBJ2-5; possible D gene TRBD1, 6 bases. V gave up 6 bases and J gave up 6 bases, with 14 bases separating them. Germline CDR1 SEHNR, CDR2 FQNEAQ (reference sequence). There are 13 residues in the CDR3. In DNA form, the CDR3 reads TGTGCCAGCAGTCCGGGACAAGAGAAGACCCAGTACTTC. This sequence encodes CASSPGQEKTQYF.

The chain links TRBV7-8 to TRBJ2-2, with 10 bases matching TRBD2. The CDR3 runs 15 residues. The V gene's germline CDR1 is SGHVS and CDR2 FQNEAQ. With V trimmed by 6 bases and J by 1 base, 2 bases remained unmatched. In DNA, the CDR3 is TGTGCCAGCAGACGACTAGCGGGGAACACCGGGGAGCTGTTTTTT. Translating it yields CASRRLAGNTGELFF.

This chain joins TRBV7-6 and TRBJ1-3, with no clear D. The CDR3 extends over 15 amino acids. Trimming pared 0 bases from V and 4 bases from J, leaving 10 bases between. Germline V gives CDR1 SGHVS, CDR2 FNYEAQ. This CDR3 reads CASSLASTVGNTIYF. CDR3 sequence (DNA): TGTGCCAGCAGCTTAGCGTCTACAGTAGGAAACACCATATATTTT.

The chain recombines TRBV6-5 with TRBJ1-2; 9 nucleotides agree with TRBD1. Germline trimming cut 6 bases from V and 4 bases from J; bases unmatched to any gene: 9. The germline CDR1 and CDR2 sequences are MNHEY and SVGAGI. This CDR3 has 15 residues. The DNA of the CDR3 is TGTGCCAGCAGCTCACAGGGGGCGCGCGGCTATGGCTACACCTTC. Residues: CASSSQGARGYGYTF.